This T cell receptor beta chain was identified during a study of OX40 agonist ivuxolimab in advanced cancers. On the study more broadly: Ivuxolimab, an antibody acting as an agonist of OX40 (CD134), was used to treat patients. Overall study results and limits: CD8+ T cells showed, on average, more clonal expansion than CD4+ cells. By week 6 at 0.1 to 3.0 mg/kg, blood CD4+ and CD8+ T cells had expanded clonally.

Produced via immunoSEQ multiplex PCR; TCRdb's table is partial and in-frame only. The sample includes 85,000 to 120,000 clones, roughly nine tenths of them seen just once. The CDR3 totals 15 residues. Germline V lookup: CDR1 KGHSH, CDR2 LQKENI. The V gene lost 3 bases and the J gene lost 0 bases, with 12 bases spanning the gap. Sampling times: baseline, cycle 4 day 1, cycle 7 day 1. A note on this clone: What it binds is not known.

The sequence was collected from an adult with an advanced solid tumor such as melanoma, head and neck, liver or kidney cancer. J is TRBJ2-7 and V is TRBV18; D call uncertain. The source material was CD4+ or CD8+ T cells sorted from blood, sampled in a trial of the OX40 agonist ivuxolimab. The CDR3 coding sequence is TGTGCCAGCTCACCGTCCCAGGTCCTCTCCTACGAGCAGTACTTC. It specifies CASSPSQVLSYEQYF.